The 3 T cell receptor beta chains reported below all come from one sample, sequenced in a study of radiotherapy plus CTLA-4 blockade in lung cancer. Only in-frame clones appear in the TCRdb table, and some are missing; sequencing was by immunoSEQ multiplex PCR. This sample has more than 95,000 clones, with more than 65% found just once. The sample in question was peripheral blood, obtained from a patient treated with radiotherapy plus ipilimumab. Every receptor here comes from a human donor with non-small cell lung cancer who had a partial response to radiotherapy plus ipilimumab.

The genes are TRBV5-1 and TRBJ1-2; 12 bases fit TRBD1. This CDR3 contains 16 residues. Germline CDR1 SGHRS, CDR2 YFSETQ. Trimming cost V 4 bases and J 7 bases; bases outside gene matches: 11. This chain's CDR3 is CASSPGPGTGGLGYTF. The DNA of the CDR3 is TGCGCCAGCAGCCCGGGACCCGGGACAGGGGGCCTTGGCTACACCTTC.

V is TRBV6-5 and J is TRBJ1-2, with D hard to call. Germline CDR1 is MNHEY and CDR2 is SVGAGI. Trimming cost V 6 bases and J 4 bases, with 12 bases left between them. The CDR3 covers 13 residues. CDR3 nucleotides: TGTGCCAGCAGGCCCGGAGGAACCTATGGCTACACCTTC. Translated: CASRPGGTYGYTF.

V usage is TRBV7-6 and J usage is TRBJ2-6, with 7 bases that match TRBD1. CDR1 SGHVS and CDR2 FNYEAQ come from the germline V gene. Trimming took 4 bases from V and 0 from J; bases not matched to a gene: 9. The CDR3 has 18 residues. CDR3 nucleotide sequence: TGTGCCAGCAGCTCAACTCAGACAGGGTTCTCTGGGGCCAACGTCCTGACTTTC. This encodes CASSSTQTGFSGANVLTF.